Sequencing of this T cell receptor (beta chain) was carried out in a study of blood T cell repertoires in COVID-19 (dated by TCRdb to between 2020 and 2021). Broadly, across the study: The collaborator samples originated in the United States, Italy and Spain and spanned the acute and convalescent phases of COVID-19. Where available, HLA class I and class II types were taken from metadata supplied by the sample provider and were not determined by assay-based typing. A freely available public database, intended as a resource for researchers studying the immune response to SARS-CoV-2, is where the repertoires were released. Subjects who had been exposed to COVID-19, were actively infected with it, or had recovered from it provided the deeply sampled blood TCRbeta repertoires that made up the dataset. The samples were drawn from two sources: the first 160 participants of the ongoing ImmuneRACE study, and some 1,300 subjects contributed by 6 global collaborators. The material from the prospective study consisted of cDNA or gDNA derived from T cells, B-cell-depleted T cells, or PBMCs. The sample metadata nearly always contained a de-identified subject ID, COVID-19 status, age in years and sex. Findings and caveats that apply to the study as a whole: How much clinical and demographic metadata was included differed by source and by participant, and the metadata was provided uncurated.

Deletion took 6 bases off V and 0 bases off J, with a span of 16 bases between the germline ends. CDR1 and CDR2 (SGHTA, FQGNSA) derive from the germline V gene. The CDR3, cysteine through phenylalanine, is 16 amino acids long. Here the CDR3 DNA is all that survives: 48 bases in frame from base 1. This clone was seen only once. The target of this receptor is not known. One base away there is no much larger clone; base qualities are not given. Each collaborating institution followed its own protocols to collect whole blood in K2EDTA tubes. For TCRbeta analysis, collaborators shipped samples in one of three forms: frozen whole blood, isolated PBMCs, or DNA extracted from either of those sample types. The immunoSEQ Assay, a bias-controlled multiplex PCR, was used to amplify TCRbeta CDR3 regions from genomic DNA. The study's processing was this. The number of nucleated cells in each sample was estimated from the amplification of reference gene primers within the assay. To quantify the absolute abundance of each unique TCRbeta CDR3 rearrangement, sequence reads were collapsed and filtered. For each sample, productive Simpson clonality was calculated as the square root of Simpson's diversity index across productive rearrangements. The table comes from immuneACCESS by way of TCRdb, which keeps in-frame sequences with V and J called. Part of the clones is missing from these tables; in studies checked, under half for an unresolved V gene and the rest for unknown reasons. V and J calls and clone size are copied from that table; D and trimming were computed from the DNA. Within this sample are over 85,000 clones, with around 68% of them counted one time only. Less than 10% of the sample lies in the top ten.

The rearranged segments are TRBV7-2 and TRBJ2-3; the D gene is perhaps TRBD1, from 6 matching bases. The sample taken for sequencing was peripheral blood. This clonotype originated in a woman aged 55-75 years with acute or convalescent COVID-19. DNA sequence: TGTGCCAGCAGGGTGGGGGCTTACCTAAGCACAGATACGCAGTATTTT. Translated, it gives CASRVGAYLSTDTQYF. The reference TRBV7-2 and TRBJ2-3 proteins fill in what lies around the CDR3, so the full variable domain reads GAGVSQSPSNKVTEKGKDVELRCDPISGHTALYWYRQSLGQGLEFLIYFQGNSAPDKSGLPSDRFSAERTGGSVSTLTIQRTQQEDSAVYLCASRVGAYLSTDTQYFGPGTRLTVL.